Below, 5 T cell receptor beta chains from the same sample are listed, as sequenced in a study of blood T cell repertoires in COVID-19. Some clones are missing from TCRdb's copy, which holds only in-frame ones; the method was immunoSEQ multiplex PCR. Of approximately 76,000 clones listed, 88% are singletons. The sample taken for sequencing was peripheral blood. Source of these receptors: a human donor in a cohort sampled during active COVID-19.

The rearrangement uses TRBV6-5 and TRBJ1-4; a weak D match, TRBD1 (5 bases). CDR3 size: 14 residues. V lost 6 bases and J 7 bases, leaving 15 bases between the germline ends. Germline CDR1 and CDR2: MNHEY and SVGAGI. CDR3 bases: TGTGCCAGCAGCCCCTTCACTGGGGCTGAAAAACTGTTTTTT. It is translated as CASSPFTGAEKLFF.

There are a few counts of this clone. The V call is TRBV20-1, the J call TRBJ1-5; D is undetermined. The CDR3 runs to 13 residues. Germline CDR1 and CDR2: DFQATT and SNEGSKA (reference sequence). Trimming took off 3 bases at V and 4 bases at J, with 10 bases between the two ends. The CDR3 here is CSASARRNQPQHF. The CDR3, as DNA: TGCAGTGCTAGTGCACGGAGAAATCAGCCCCAGCATTTT.

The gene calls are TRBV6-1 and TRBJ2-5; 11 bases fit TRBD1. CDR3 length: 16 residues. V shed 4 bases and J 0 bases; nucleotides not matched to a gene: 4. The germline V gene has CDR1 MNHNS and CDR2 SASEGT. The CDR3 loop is CASSARDRGYQETQYF. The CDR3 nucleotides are TGTGCCAGCAGTGCCCGGGACAGGGGGTACCAAGAGACCCAGTACTTC.

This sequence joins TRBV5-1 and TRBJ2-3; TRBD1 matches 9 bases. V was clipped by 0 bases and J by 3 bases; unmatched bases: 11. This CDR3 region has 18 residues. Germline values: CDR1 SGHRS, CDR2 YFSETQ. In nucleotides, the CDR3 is TGCGCCAGCAGCTTGGCCCCCGGGACAGGGAGTGGAACAGATACGCAGTATTTT. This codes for CASSLAPGTGSGTDTQYF.

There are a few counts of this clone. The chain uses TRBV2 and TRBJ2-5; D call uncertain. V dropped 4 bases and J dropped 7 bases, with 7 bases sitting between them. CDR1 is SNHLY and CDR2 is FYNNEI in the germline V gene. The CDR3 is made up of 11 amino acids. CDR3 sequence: CASSGPRTQYF. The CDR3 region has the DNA TGTGCCAGCAGTGGGCCCAGGACCCAGTACTTC.